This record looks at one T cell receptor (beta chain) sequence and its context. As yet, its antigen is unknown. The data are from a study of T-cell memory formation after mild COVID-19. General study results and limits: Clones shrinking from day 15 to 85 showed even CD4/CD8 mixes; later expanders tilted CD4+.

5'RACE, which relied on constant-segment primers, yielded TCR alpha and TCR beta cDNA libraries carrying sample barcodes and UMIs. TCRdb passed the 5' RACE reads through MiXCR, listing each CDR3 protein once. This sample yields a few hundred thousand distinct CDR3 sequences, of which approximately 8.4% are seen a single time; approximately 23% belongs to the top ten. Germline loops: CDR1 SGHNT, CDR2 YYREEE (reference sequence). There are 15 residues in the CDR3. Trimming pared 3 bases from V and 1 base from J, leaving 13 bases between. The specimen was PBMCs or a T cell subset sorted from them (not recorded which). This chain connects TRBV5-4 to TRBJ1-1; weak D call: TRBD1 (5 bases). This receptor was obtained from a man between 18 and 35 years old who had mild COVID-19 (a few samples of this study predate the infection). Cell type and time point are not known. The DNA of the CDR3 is TGTGCCAGCAGCTCGGCGTGGCAGGGGAACACTGAAGCTTTCTTT. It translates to CASSSAWQGNTEAFF.